This TCR beta chain was identified in a study of blood T cell repertoires in COVID-19. As handled by the study authors: Using reference gene primer amplification, nucleated cell counts were estimated. Using immunoSEQ multiplex PCR, the repertoire was profiled, and TCRdb retains in-frame clones only, with some absent. V and J calls plus clone size are reproduced from that table; the DNA served to infer D and trimming. The sample shows about 90,000 clones, more than 80% of them seen only once. This clone was observed at least ten times. The CDR3 sequence is 15 residues long. Looked up from germline, CDR1 is SNHLY and CDR2 is FYNNEI. Unmatched junction bases numbered 9, after V lost 5 bases and J lost 9 bases.

Sequencing used peripheral blood. The gene calls are TRBV2 and TRBJ1-6; TRBD1 aligns across 8 bases. The sequence came from a human donor in a cohort sampled during active COVID-19. CDR3 bases: TGTGCCAGCAGTTCCGGACAGGGTGCTGGTTCACCCCTCCACTTT. Its protein product is CASSSGQGAGSPLHF.